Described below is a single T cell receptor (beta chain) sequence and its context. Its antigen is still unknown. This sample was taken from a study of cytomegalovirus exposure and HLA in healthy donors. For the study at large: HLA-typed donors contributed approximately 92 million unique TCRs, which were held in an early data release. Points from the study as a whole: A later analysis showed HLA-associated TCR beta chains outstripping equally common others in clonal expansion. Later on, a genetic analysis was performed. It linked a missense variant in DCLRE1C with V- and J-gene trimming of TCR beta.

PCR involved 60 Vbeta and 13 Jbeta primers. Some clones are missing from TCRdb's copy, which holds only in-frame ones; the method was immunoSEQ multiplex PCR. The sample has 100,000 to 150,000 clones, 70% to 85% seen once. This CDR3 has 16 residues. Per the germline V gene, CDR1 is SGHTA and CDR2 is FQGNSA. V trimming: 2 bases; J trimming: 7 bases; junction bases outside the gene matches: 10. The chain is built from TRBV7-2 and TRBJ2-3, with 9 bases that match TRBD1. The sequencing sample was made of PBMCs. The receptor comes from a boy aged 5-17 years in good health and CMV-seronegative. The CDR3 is CASSLSGQGPRYTQYF. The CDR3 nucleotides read TGTGCCAGCAGCTTATCCGGACAGGGGCCGCGGTATACGCAGTATTTT.